One sample yielded the 27 T cell receptor beta chains listed below, sequenced in a study of blood T cells in healthy people across ages. With a J-beta primer mix and a sample-barcoded 5' primer, a second PCR ran about 7 to 12 cycles. TCRdb re-called the 5' RACE reads through MiXCR, storing one row per CDR3 protein. This sample has 580,000 or so distinct CDR3 sequences, with roughly 48% found just once. Sequencing was carried out using blood. The origin of the receptors is a man older than 75 in good health.

The rearrangement uses TRBV7-9 and TRBJ1-4, with 7 bases lining up with TRBD1. The CDR3 runs to 16 residues. Germline V gene data show CDR1 as SEHNR and CDR2 as FQNEAQ (reference sequence). Losses at the gene ends were 5 bases for V and 4 bases for J; bases not matched to a gene: 10. The CDR3 loop is CASSPGTANLNEKLFF. The DNA for the CDR3 is TGTGCCAGCAGCCCCGGGACAGCGAACCTTAATGAAAAACTGTTTTTT.

A single count supports this clonotype. The genes are TRBV5-1 and TRBJ2-5, with D perhaps matching TRBD1 or TRBD2 (6 bases each). Germline CDR1 and CDR2: SGHRS and YFSETQ. The CDR3 sequence is 16 residues long. The V end lost 4 bases, the J end lost 1 base, and 17 bases lay between the germline ends. CDR3: CASSKGRGVGQETQYF. CDR3 coding DNA: TGCGCCAGCAGCAAAGGAAGGGGGGTCGGCCAAGAGACCCAGTACTTC.

The gene calls are TRBV5-6 and TRBJ2-3, with D possibly being TRBD1 (6 bases). Germline assignment: CDR1 SGHDT and CDR2 YYEEEE. Between the trimmed V and J ends, which lost 4 bases and 2 bases, there was a span of 17 bases. The CDR3 covers 16 residues. CDR3 nucleotide sequence: TGTGCCAGCAGCCCCGCACAGGGCTACCTCACAGATACGCAGTATTTT. It is translated as CASSPAQGYLTDTQYF.

The V and J genes are TRBV20-1 and TRBJ2-7, with TRBD2 matching 10 bases. Germline CDR1 DFQATT, CDR2 SNEGSKA (reference sequence). Losses at the gene ends were 3 bases for V and 4 bases for J; bases not matched to a gene: 9. CDR3 length: 15 residues. CDR3 bases: TGCAGTGCTAGTGTCCCTAGCGGGAGTGGGTACGAGCAGTACTTC. Amino acids: CSASVPSGSGYEQYF.

The chain uses TRBV29-1 and TRBJ2-6; D gene unclear. Germline assignment: CDR1 SQVTM and CDR2 ANQGSEA. There are 10 residues in the CDR3. V was cut by 1 base and J by 11 bases, with 3 bases left in between. The CDR3 DNA is TGCAGCGTTGAAGTCCACGTCCTGACTTTC. Protein: CSVEVHVLTF.

This clonotype has ten or more counts. This rearrangement joins TRBV6-6 to TRBJ1-2, with D perhaps TRBD1 (5 bases). Trimming took off 2 bases at V and 8 bases at J, with 18 bases between the two ends. The CDR3 runs 15 residues. Germline values: CDR1 MNHNY, CDR2 SVGAGI (reference sequence). The CDR3 region has the DNA TGTGCCAGCAGTTACGGACAAAGCCCGTCCTTAGGCTACACCTTC. It specifies CASSYGQSPSLGYTF.

V usage is TRBV18 and J usage is TRBJ2-3; D may be TRBD2 (6 bases). Germline lookup yields CDR1 KGHSH and CDR2 LQKENI. Trimming took 1 base from V and 0 from J, leaving 11 bases between them. The CDR3 has 16 residues. CDR3 protein: CASSPQGGRSTDTQYF. In DNA form, the CDR3 reads TGTGCCAGCTCACCACAGGGAGGTAGGAGCACAGATACGCAGTATTTT.

The chain combines TRBV7-3 with TRBJ2-3; possibly TRBD2 for D (5 bases). This CDR3 is 15 amino acids long. Trimming pared 3 bases from V and 3 bases from J, leaving 13 bases between. CDR1 and CDR2 (germline): SGHTA, FQGTGA. CDR3 sequence reads: CASSFDGMRTDTQYF. The CDR3 DNA reads as TGTGCCAGCAGCTTCGACGGGATGCGGACAGATACGCAGTATTTT.

The gene calls are TRBV20-1 and TRBJ2-7; 8 positions agree with TRBD2. This CDR3 contains 15 residues. Germline values: CDR1 DFQATT, CDR2 SNEGSKA (reference sequence). The trim removed 5 bases at V and 2 bases at J, leaving 11 bases unmatched. In nucleotides, the CDR3 is TGCAGTGCTCAAAGGGCGGGGGGTCCTCCCTACGAGCAGTACTTC. Protein product: CSAQRAGGPPYEQYF.

The gene calls are TRBV7-3 and TRBJ1-1; D is ambiguous. The CDR3 runs to 14 residues. V was clipped by 2 bases and J by 1 base, with 8 bases between them. Germline V lookup: CDR1 SGHTA, CDR2 FQGTGA. As DNA, the CDR3 is TGTGCCAGCAGCTTATATCACGGGAACACTGAAGCTTTCTTT. Translated, it gives CASSLYHGNTEAFF.

This CDR3 reads CAGSYGSSGANVLTF. In DNA form, the CDR3 reads TGTGCTGGCAGTTACGGGAGCTCTGGGGCCAACGTCCTGACTTTC. The chain joins TRBV6-5 to TRBJ2-6; maybe TRBD2 (6 bases). This CDR3 comprises 15 residues. From germline, CDR1 is MNHEY and CDR2 SVGAGI.

The V and J genes are TRBV20-1 and TRBJ2-1, with D hard to call. V lost 1 base and J 0 bases, leaving 10 bases between the germline ends. Germline V gives CDR1 DFQATT, CDR2 SNEGSKA (reference sequence). This CDR3 is built from 15 residues. Written as DNA, the CDR3 is TGCAGTGCTAGAGGAGGCAGGAGCTCCTACAATGAGCAGTTCTTC. This codes for CSARGGRSSYNEQFF.

Only a few counts were recorded for this clonotype. The V call is TRBV4-1, the J call TRBJ2-2; D possibly matches TRBD1 or TRBD2 (5 bases each). Between the trimmed V and J ends, which lost 2 bases and 3 bases, there was a span of 22 bases. The CDR3 is made up of 19 amino acids. Germline assignment: CDR1 MGHRA and CDR2 YSYEKL. CDR3 region: CASSQIEAIEGPDTGELFF. CDR3 nucleotide sequence: TGCGCCAGCAGCCAAATTGAGGCCATTGAGGGGCCAGACACCGGGGAGCTGTTTTTT.

The chain joins TRBV10-3 to TRBJ2-7; D gene unclear. V was trimmed by 6 bases and J by 3 bases, leaving 9 bases between them. The germline V gene has CDR1 ENHRY and CDR2 SYGVKD. The CDR3 is 12 amino acids. The CDR3 region has the DNA TGTGCCATCAGCGATTTAGACTACGAGCAGTACTTC. Translation: CAISDLDYEQYF.

The rearrangement uses TRBV5-1 and TRBJ1-2; possible D gene TRBD1, 6 bases. The CDR3 runs to 15 residues. Germline V gives CDR1 SGHRS, CDR2 YFSETQ. Trimming shortened V by 4 bases and J by 4 bases, and 17 bases separated the two germline ends. The CDR3 coding sequence is TGCGCCAGCAGCGGTACAGGGCTTGACTCCTATGGCTACACCTTC. It specifies CASSGTGLDSYGYTF.

The gene calls are TRBV27 and TRBJ2-7; 8 bases are shared with TRBD2. With 6 bases clipped from V and 5 bases from J, the junction kept 9 bases outside the gene matches. The germline CDR1 and CDR2 sequences are MNHEY and SMNVEV (reference sequence). This CDR3 spans 14 amino acids. CDR3 in amino acids: CASRLSGNRHEQYF. As DNA, the CDR3 is TGTGCCAGCAGGCTTAGCGGGAATCGCCACGAGCAGTACTTC.

The chain is built from TRBV5-5 and TRBJ2-5; D might be TRBD1 or TRBD2, each matching 5 bases. The germline V and J ends were trimmed by 4 bases and 0 bases, with 10 bases remaining between them. This CDR3 region has 14 residues. Germline CDR1 SGHKS, CDR2 YYEKEE (reference sequence). The CDR3 is CASSAEGYQETQYF. CDR3 coding DNA: TGTGCCAGCAGCGCTGAGGGGTACCAAGAGACCCAGTACTTC.

The genes are TRBV7-9 and TRBJ1-2; TRBD1 matches at 7 bases. J gave up 6 bases and V 5 bases, and 6 bases lay outside the gene matches. The CDR3 extends over 13 amino acids. CDR1 is SEHNR, CDR2 FQNEAQ, per germline (reference sequence). CDR3 region: CASSTGQVHGYTF. CDR3 nucleotides: TGTGCCAGCAGCACCGGACAGGTTCATGGCTACACCTTC. The variable domain in full, with the rest retrieved from reference TRBV7-9 and TRBJ1-2, is DTGVSQNPRHKITKRGQNVTFRCDPISEHNRLYWYRQTLGQGPEFLTYFQNEAQLEKSRLLSDRFSAERPKGSFSTLEIQRTEQGDSAMYLCASSTGQVHGYTFGSGTRLTVV.

The rearrangement links TRBV27 to TRBJ2-1, with D maybe TRBD1 (5 bases). The germline V gene has CDR1 MNHEY and CDR2 SMNVEV (reference sequence). This CDR3 region has 14 residues. V was trimmed by 5 bases and J by 7 bases, leaving 15 bases between them. The chain's CDR3 is CASSRTGIKNEQFF. As DNA, the CDR3 is TGTGCCAGCAGTAGAACAGGTATTAAAAATGAGCAGTTCTTC.

This clonotype appeared a few times. The V and J genes are TRBV7-2 and TRBJ1-6, with D possibly matching TRBD1 (6 bases). This CDR3 is built from 17 residues. The V and J ends lost 5 bases and 8 bases respectively, with 22 bases between them. The germline V gene has CDR1 SGHTA and CDR2 FQGNSA. CDR3 nucleotide sequence: TGTGCCAGCAGCCGACAAGGCAGGGGTAATACGGATTCACCCCTCCACTTT. Translation: CASSRQGRGNTDSPLHF.

The gene calls are TRBV7-6 and TRBJ2-4; 9 nucleotides line up with TRBD1. The CDR3 has 14 amino acids. The J segment lost 5 bases and the V segment lost 5 bases, leaving 4 bases of the junction unmatched. Germline V CDR1 and CDR2: SGHVS, FNYEAQ. The CDR3 reads CASSPRTGENIQYF. CDR3 sequence (DNA): TGTGCCAGCAGCCCCCGGACAGGGGAAAACATTCAGTACTTC.

This clonotype was counted between two and nine times. The V and J genes are TRBV5-1 and TRBJ2-1; 9 nucleotides align to TRBD2. This CDR3 spans 15 amino acids. Germline V lookup: CDR1 SGHRS, CDR2 YFSETQ. Unmatched junction bases numbered 3, after V lost 0 bases and J lost 5 bases. The CDR3 DNA follows: TGCGCCAGCAGCTTGGCTCTAGCGGGAAACAATGAGCAGTTCTTC. It encodes CASSLALAGNNEQFF.

The chain recombines TRBV4-1 with TRBJ1-3; a weak D match, TRBD1 (6 bases). The CDR3 is 15 residues long. V was cut by 4 bases and J by 4 bases, with 14 bases left in between. Germline assignment: CDR1 MGHRA and CDR2 YSYEKL. The CDR3 spells CASSPEGGQGNTIYF. Written as DNA, the CDR3 is TGCGCCAGCAGCCCGGAGGGGGGGCAAGGAAACACCATATATTTT.

This clonotype was observed a handful of times. The J gene is TRBJ2-1, the V gene TRBV29-1, with D tentatively TRBD1 (6 bases). The CDR3 runs 11 residues. Trimming took 5 bases from V and 9 from J, leaving 11 bases between them. The germline CDR1 and CDR2 sequences are SQVTM and ANQGSEA. In nucleotides, the CDR3 is TGCAGCGTTCCCGGACAGCTTGAGCAGTTCTTC. It codes for CSVPGQLEQFF.

At least ten counts were recorded for this clonotype. The gene calls are TRBV6-6 and TRBJ2-3, with no clear D. The CDR3 extends over 11 amino acids. CDR1 MNHNY and CDR2 SVGAGI come from the germline V gene (reference sequence). With 0 bases removed from V and 6 bases from J, the gap between germline ends came to 1 base. CDR3 region: CASSYSDTQYF. CDR3 bases: TGTGCCAGCAGTTACTCCGATACGCAGTATTTT.

This clonotype showed up just a few times. This sequence joins TRBV6-6 and TRBJ1-5; D may be TRBD1 (6 bases). V lost 5 bases, J lost 4 bases, and 9 bases lay in between. CDR1 MNHNY and CDR2 SVGAGI come from the germline V gene (reference sequence). CDR3 length equals 13 residues. As DNA, the CDR3 is TGTGCCAGCAGTATACAGGGAAATCAGCCCCAGCATTTT. Translating gives CASSIQGNQPQHF.

The chain employs TRBV7-2 and TRBJ2-5; 10 nucleotides line up with TRBD2. The ends lost 0 bases at V and 1 base at J; junction bases unmatched: 2. Germline V gene lookup returns CDR1 SGHTA and CDR2 FQGNSA. The CDR3 runs to 16 residues. The CDR3 spells CASSLAASGGQETQYF. DNA of the CDR3: TGTGCCAGCAGCTTAGCGGCTAGCGGGGGCCAAGAGACCCAGTACTTC. The full variable domain, completed using reference TRBV7-2 and TRBJ2-5, is GAGVSQSPSNKVTEKGKDVELRCDPISGHTALYWYRQSLGQGLEFLIYFQGNSAPDKSGLPSDRFSAERTGGSVSTLTIQRTQQEDSAVYLCASSLAASGGQETQYFGPGTRLLVL.